The clone carrying this T cell receptor beta chain was detected once. Its target is unknown. This record belongs to a study of blood T cells in healthy people across ages. Each donor had around 9.8 milliliters of peripheral blood drawn. Study results and limitations: Conclusively comparing naive with antigen-experienced cells was impossible with unsorted PBMCs.

The use of a sample-barcoded 5' primer and a J-beta primer mix characterized a second PCR of about 7 to 12 cycles. Through a template-switch adaptor with 12 random nucleotides, each cDNA molecule received a tag. TCRdb reprocessed the 5' RACE reads via MiXCR and lists one record per CDR3 protein. The sample contains 1.5 million or so distinct CDR3 sequences, roughly 45% of which appear only once. The origin of this receptor is a young woman in good health. Specimen: blood.

CDR3 in amino acids: CASSLLVQETQFF. The CDR3 nucleotides read TGTGCCAGCAGCCTACTGGTTCAAGAGACCCAGTTCTTC. V usage is TRBV7-9 and J usage is TRBJ2-5; D not certain. Gene TRBJ2-1 matches the end of the DNA better, so the J call may be wrong. The CDR3 length is 13 residues. Looked up from germline, CDR1 is SEHNR and CDR2 is FQNEAQ (reference sequence).